This is a list of T cell receptor beta chains from one sample in a study of PD-L1 blockade in urothelial cancer. Only in-frame clones appear in the TCRdb table, and some are missing; sequencing was by immunoSEQ multiplex PCR. The sample records 70,000 to 75,000 clones, approximately 87% being singletons. Sequenced material: PBMCs, taken around atezolizumab (anti-PD-L1) treatment. Every receptor here comes from a man in his 70s with urothelial cancer. Both conserved end residues are part of each CDR3.

j_gene	v_gene	CDR3aa
TRBJ2-5	TRBV10-1	CASSEGGPQETQYF
TRBJ1-3	TRBV6-5	CASRQTEFPGNTIYF
TRBJ1-5	TRBV5-1	CASSLGQGQPQHF
TRBJ1-2	TRBV29-1	CSTGTGLLYGYTF
TRBJ1-5	TRBV20-1	CSAGLGLPQHF
TRBJ1-3	TRBV29-1	CSAGQSRSGNTIYF
TRBJ2-7	TRBV5-1	CASSFDRGEQYF
TRBJ1-3	TRBV19	CATMGTVPGNTIYF
TRBJ1-3	TRBV28	CASSFSGPGLTGNTIYF
TRBJ2-1	TRBV4-1	CASSQALLGGNEQFF
TRBJ2-3	TRBV29-1	CSVDQGDTQYF
TRBJ1-2	TRBV5-1	CASSFGTGYGYTF
TRBJ2-2	TRBV10-2	CASTWIASGRVGELFF
TRBJ2-1	TRBV9	CASSVGGAYNEQFF
TRBJ1-3	TRBV2	CASSKGLFSSPGNTIYF
TRBJ1-4	TRBV19	CASSSRIQGELFF
TRBJ1-2	TRBV5-4	CASSLDGYRGYTF
TRBJ1-2	TRBV14	CASSRAGGRYGYTF
TRBJ2-5	TRBV11-2	CASSRHSGRGGETQYF
TRBJ2-5	TRBV7-9	CASSPRETQYF
TRBJ1-1	TRBV28	CASKLSGGGTEAFF
TRBJ2-7	TRBV4-1	CASSHWDNRYEQYF
TRBJ2-1	TRBV5-5	CASSPLTSGSSHEQFF
TRBJ2-7	TRBV27	CASSLNRGEAEQYF
TRBJ1-5	TRBV29-1	CSAKTGNSNQPQHF
TRBJ2-3	TRBV4-1	CASSHALDTQYF
TRBJ1-5	TRBV4-1	CASSQGGGNGQPQHF
TRBJ2-5	TRBV19	CASSIGQETQYF
TRBJ2-1	TRBV11-2	CASSLGPQAGVLFF
TRBJ1-2	TRBV19	CASSNYRDRGEEGYTF
TRBJ2-1	TRBV6-4	CASSERGLAGTNEQFF
TRBJ2-1	TRBV7-3	CASSLPGGNEQFF
TRBJ1-5	TRBV19	CASSSWTKGNQPQHF
TRBJ2-7	TRBV28	CASTTGVDRTYEQYF
TRBJ2-7	TRBV10-1	CASSGGYEQYF
TRBJ2-1	TRBV5-1	CASSGGLAGGNEQFF
TRBJ2-5	TRBV4-1	CASSQDPTGGGETQYF
TRBJ1-2	TRBV10-2	CASSALVGALNLYGYTF
TRBJ2-2	TRBV5-4	CASSRLAGVYDGELFF
TRBJ1-1	TRBV6-5	CASQIGRNTEAFF
TRBJ1-1	TRBV15	CATSRAGGTEAFF
TRBJ1-2	TRBV9	CASRTRGQGYTF
TRBJ2-3	TRBV5-1	CASSLVSGLTTDTQYF
TRBJ1-4	TRBV2	CASSGTGGGNEKLFF